What follows is one TCR beta chain and its context. Amplification of TCR alpha and beta CDR3 regions from RNA used iRepertoire nested multiplex PCR. TCRdb fed the multiplex PCR reads into MiXCR, producing one record per CDR3 protein. Of under 150,000 distinct CDR3 sequences in the sample, approximately 24% were seen once. Per the germline V gene, CDR1 is MRHNA and CDR2 is SNTAGT. J was trimmed by 0 bases and V by 4 bases; bases with no gene match: 2. The CDR3 contains 15 residues. These data come from a study of glioma-infiltrating T cells. Sequenced input: glioma tissue, nonneoplastic brain tissue, or PBMCs (not recorded which). The J gene is TRBJ2-7, the V gene TRBV6-4, with 11 nucleotides matching TRBD2. The receptor was derived from a human donor with low-grade glioma or glioblastoma, undergoing nonglioma brain surgery, or in good health (not recorded which). The CDR3 region is CASSATSGGSYEQYV. CDR3 nucleotide sequence: TGTGCCAGCAGTGCTACTAGCGGGGGCTCCTACGAGCAGTACGTC.